This T cell receptor beta chain was found in a study of cytomegalovirus exposure and HLA in healthy donors. Amplification used 60 Vbeta primers and 13 Jbeta primers. Assay: immunoSEQ multiplex PCR; the TCRdb copy retains only in-frame clones and omits some. This sample contains roughly 120,000 clones. This CDR3 comprises 13 residues. V dropped 6 bases and J dropped 3 bases, with 11 bases sitting between them. Germline CDR1 SEHNR, CDR2 FQNEAQ (reference sequence). The clonotype originates from a man aged 25 to 45 in good health and CMV-seronegative. The chain combines TRBV7-9 with TRBJ1-1; no definite D call. The sequenced sample was PBMCs. The CDR3 nucleotides are TGTGCCAGCAGGGGGAGGTCGTACACTGAAGCTTTCTTT. Its protein product is CASRGRSYTEAFF.